The subject of this entry is one TCR beta chain. The data derive from a study of blood T cell repertoires in COVID-19. Measured with immunoSEQ multiplex PCR; TCRdb has only the in-frame clones, and not every one. The sample shows roughly 63,000 clones, roughly 80% of them seen only once. Sequenced material: peripheral blood. The clonotype was recovered from a human donor in a cohort sampled during active COVID-19.

The CDR3 spells CASSVGSSSYNEQFF. DNA of the CDR3: TGCGCCAGCAGTGTGGGCAGCAGCTCCTACAATGAGCAGTTCTTC. The V gene is TRBV10-1, the J gene TRBJ2-1; D uncertain. This CDR3 spans 15 amino acids. Trimming shortened V by 4 bases and J by 0 bases, and 10 bases separated the two germline ends. Germline lookup yields CDR1 WNHNN and CDR2 SYGVQD (reference sequence).